This T cell receptor (beta chain) stems from a study of brain T cells in children with intractable seizures. CDR1 and CDR2 (germline): SGHRS, YFSETQ. This CDR3 is 17 amino acids long. V lost 0 bases to trimming and J lost 1 base; unmatched junction nucleotides: 4. Assay used: immunoSEQ multiplex PCR; TCRdb lists only in-frame clones, some missing. The profile shows 340,000 or so clones, about 93% of them singletons. Time point reported: blood from clinic visit 5 months post-surgery; TSC patient then seizure free. The sample consisted of peripheral blood, taken 5 to 6 months after surgery. The TCR originated in a boy under two years old with tuberous sclerosis and intractable seizures. This chain links TRBV5-1 with TRBJ2-2, with 9 positions matching TRBD2. The CDR3 loop is CASSLAGSGRNTGELFF. DNA for the CDR3: TGCGCCAGCAGCTTGGCCGGTAGCGGGAGGAACACCGGGGAGCTGTTTTTT.